Following are 26 T cell receptor beta chains from one sample sequenced in a study of early T cells in non-severe SARS-CoV-2 infection. Via MiXCR, TCRdb re-called the 5' RACE reads, giving one row per CDR3 protein. The sample holds 95,000 to 150,000 distinct CDR3 sequences; about 15% are singletons and the top ten take about a fifth. Specimen: whole blood. The receptors originated from an adult who was a healthcare worker with PCR-confirmed SARS-CoV-2 infection or an uninfected control (not recorded which).

The gene calls are TRBV7-9 and TRBJ2-1; 10 bases align to TRBD1. This CDR3 contains 14 residues. The V gene's germline CDR1 is SEHNR and CDR2 FQNEAQ (reference sequence). V trimming: 5 bases; J trimming: 13 bases; junction bases outside the gene matches: 11. The CDR3 coding sequence is TGTGCCAGCAGCCCCCGGACAGGGGGGAATTCTCAGTTCTTC. Translated, it gives CASSPRTGGNSQFF.

This clonotype was detected only once. The chain employs TRBV7-9 and TRBJ2-3; TRBD1 is a possible D gene (6 bases). Germline CDR1 reads SEHNR; CDR2 reads FQNEAQ (reference sequence). The length of the CDR3 is 14 residues. V was clipped by 1 base and J by 4 bases, with 9 bases between them. The CDR3 here is CASSLGGLADTQYF. DNA for the CDR3: TGTGCCAGCAGCTTAGGGGGGCTCGCAGATACGCAGTATTTT.

The sample holds a few counts of this clonotype. This chain connects TRBV7-2 to TRBJ2-7; D gene unclear. The CDR3 is made up of 11 amino acids. Trimming cost V 8 bases and J 5 bases, with 10 bases left between them. Looked up from germline, CDR1 is SGHTA and CDR2 is FQGNSA. The CDR3 coding sequence is TGTGCCAGCCACTTAGGCCACGAGCAGTACTTC. Residues: CASHLGHEQYF.

In DNA, the CDR3 is TGTGCCAGCAAGAGACAGGGGAGCGAGCAGCCCCAGCATTTT. It codes for CASKRQGSEQPQHF. The gene calls are TRBV2 and TRBJ1-5; TRBD1 matches 8 bases. The CDR3 covers 14 residues. After removal of 7 bases from V and 7 bases from J, the junction contained 9 bases not matched to a gene. Germline V lookup: CDR1 SNHLY, CDR2 FYNNEI. The variable domain in full, with the rest retrieved from reference TRBV2 and TRBJ1-5, is EPEVTQTPSHQVTQMGQEVILRCVPISNHLYFYWYRQILGQKVEFLVSFYNNEISEKSEIFDDQFSVERPDGSNFTLKIRSTKLEDSAMYFCASKRQGSEQPQHFGDGTRLSIL.

This chain joins TRBV13 and TRBJ2-2, with a possible D match to TRBD2 (5 bases). Between the trimmed V and J ends, which lost 3 bases and 0 bases, there was a span of 5 bases. The germline CDR1 and CDR2 sequences are PRHDT and FYEKMQ (reference sequence). The CDR3 spans 14 residues. The CDR3 coding sequence is TGTGCCAGCAGCTTCGGGGCGAACACCGGGGAGCTGTTTTTT. This codes for CASSFGANTGELFF.

This clonotype has more than one count but fewer than ten. J is TRBJ1-1 and V is TRBV2, with unresolved D. Trimming removed 5 bases from V and 5 bases from J, with 15 bases in between. Germline V lookup: CDR1 SNHLY, CDR2 FYNNEI. This CDR3 region has 14 residues. DNA of the CDR3: TGTGCCAGCAGTCCCCAGGTCTGGAAAACTGAAGCTTTCTTT. It specifies CASSPQVWKTEAFF.

This chain connects TRBV18 to TRBJ1-5; perhaps TRBD1 as D (6 bases). The CDR3 covers 13 residues. Trimming took 5 bases from V and 5 from J, leaving 10 bases between them. Germline V gene sequence: CDR1 KGHSH, CDR2 LQKENI. The CDR3 loop reads CASSTGRDQPQHF. CDR3 coding DNA: TGTGCCAGCTCAACAGGGAGGGATCAGCCCCAGCATTTT. Full variable domain (outside the CDR3, taken from reference TRBV18 and TRBJ1-5): NAGVMQNPRHLVRRRGQEARLRCSPMKGHSHVYWYRQLPEEGLKFMVYLQKENIIDESGMPKERFSAEFPKEGPSILRIQQVVRGDSAAYFCASSTGRDQPQHFGDGTRLSIL.

This clonotype was observed a few times. The chain couples TRBV5-1 to TRBJ1-4, with TRBD1 matching over 9 bases. With V trimmed by 4 bases and J by 7 bases, 8 bases remained unmatched. Germline CDR1 and CDR2: SGHRS and YFSETQ. The CDR3 spans 15 residues. CDR3 sequence reads: CASSGDRGYGEKLFF. The CDR3 DNA sequence: TGCGCCAGCAGCGGAGACAGGGGGTACGGTGAAAAACTGTTTTTT.

This chain connects TRBV3-1 to TRBJ1-2, with D tentatively TRBD1 (5 bases). Trimming took 1 base from V and 4 from J, leaving 13 bases between them. Germline V gene sequence: CDR1 LGHDT, CDR2 YNNKEL (reference sequence). This CDR3 is built from 15 residues. CDR3 bases: TGTGCCAGCAGCCAAGTCTCGGCAGGGACCTATGGCTACACCTTC. Amino acids: CASSQVSAGTYGYTF.

The genes are TRBV6-2 or TRBV6-3 and TRBJ2-7; possible D gene TRBD1, 6 bases. Trimming took off 2 bases at V and 5 bases at J, with 13 bases between the two ends. Per germline, CDR1 MNHEY and CDR2 SVGEGT. The CDR3 consists of 14 residues. The CDR3 region is CASSYLGHIDEQYF. CDR3 DNA sequence: TGTGCCAGCAGTTACCTGGGACACATCGACGAGCAGTACTTC.

This clonotype turned up a few times. The rearrangement joins TRBV29-1 to TRBJ1-1; D unresolved. This CDR3 is 12 amino acids long. Germline V lookup: CDR1 SQVTM, CDR2 ANQGSEA. V shed 6 bases and J shed 0 bases, with 8 bases lying between them. The CDR3 region has the DNA TGCAGCGTCTTTACCTTGAACACTGAAGCTTTCTTT. Its protein is CSVFTLNTEAFF.

This clonotype was found a few times. The CDR3 region has the DNA TGTGCCAGCAGCACCGACAGGGACTATGGCTACACCTTC. Its protein product is CASSTDRDYGYTF. The chain recombines TRBV6-5 with TRBJ1-2, with 7 bases matching TRBD1. This CDR3 contains 13 residues. The V gene end was trimmed by 6 bases and the J gene end by 3 bases; junction bases not matched to a gene: 4. The germline V gene has CDR1 MNHEY and CDR2 SVGAGI.

V is TRBV9 and J is TRBJ2-7; 8 nucleotides line up with TRBD2. The germline V gene has CDR1 SGDLS and CDR2 YYNGEE. The CDR3 is made up of 16 amino acids. The V segment lost 1 base and the J segment 3 bases; nucleotides outside the gene matches: 9. Here the CDR3 reads CASSVNTDSGVYEQYF. CDR3 nucleotides: TGTGCCAGCAGCGTAAACACAGATAGCGGGGTCTACGAGCAGTACTTC.

This clonotype was seen repeatedly, ten times or more. The chain joins TRBV19 to TRBJ1-2; 7 bases fit TRBD1. The CDR3 is 14 amino acids. After removal of 1 base from V and 6 bases from J, the junction contained 5 bases not matched to a gene. Germline loops: CDR1 LNHDA, CDR2 SQIVND (reference sequence). The CDR3: CASSIGEQGNGYTF. The CDR3 DNA reads as TGTGCCAGTAGTATAGGGGAACAGGGGAATGGCTACACCTTC.

The chain combines TRBV10-2 with TRBJ1-6; perhaps TRBD1 as D (6 bases). Deletions cut 7 bases from V and 11 bases from J, with 15 bases between. The CDR3 length is 13 residues. Per germline, CDR1 WSHSY and CDR2 SAAADI. CDR3 sequence: CASMVSGETPLHF. CDR3 nucleotide sequence: TGCGCCAGCATGGTGTCAGGGGAAACACCCCTCCACTTT.

A few counts support this clonotype. The rearrangement uses TRBV4-1 and TRBJ1-2; possible D gene TRBD1, 6 bases. The V and J ends lost 1 base and 4 bases respectively, with 13 bases between them. This CDR3 comprises 15 residues. Germline CDR1 MGHRA, CDR2 YSYEKL. The CDR3 nucleotides read TGCGCCAGCAGCCAAGGCGGACAGAGCCTCTATGGCTACACCTTC. It is translated as CASSQGGQSLYGYTF.

There are a few counts of this clonotype. The chain links TRBV20-1 to TRBJ2-3, with D perhaps matching TRBD1 or TRBD2 (5 bases each). Per germline, CDR1 DFQATT and CDR2 SNEGSKA (reference sequence). The CDR3 runs to 15 residues. Between the trimmed V and J ends, which lost 5 bases and 7 bases, there was a span of 22 bases. The chain's CDR3 is CSARYGGGGDHTQYF. CDR3 DNA: TGCAGTGCTCGATACGGCGGTGGGGGAGACCATACGCAGTATTTT.

The sample holds a few counts of this clonotype. This chain links TRBV10-3 with TRBJ1-4; 8 nucleotides align to TRBD1. The CDR3 runs to 14 residues. The junction had 6 bases not matched to a gene; V was cut back by 4 bases and J by 8 bases. Germline V gives CDR1 ENHRY, CDR2 SYGVKD. The CDR3 DNA sequence: TGTGCCATCAGTGTTTCTCGGGACAGGGAAAAACTGTTTTTT. Its protein is CAISVSRDREKLFF.

The genes are TRBV29-1 and TRBJ2-7, with D possibly matching TRBD2 (5 bases). This CDR3 has 13 residues. The germline CDR1 and CDR2 sequences are SQVTM and ANQGSEA. CDR3 coding DNA: TGCAGTCACATCCTAGCCTTTCCCTACGAGCAGTACTTC. Encoded protein: CSHILAFPYEQYF.

The genes are TRBV4-1 and TRBJ2-3; D uncertain. CDR3 length equals 13 residues. Trimming removed 3 bases at V and 1 base at J, with 5 bases between. Per germline, CDR1 MGHRA and CDR2 YSYEKL. The CDR3 DNA reads TGCGCCAGCAGCCAGCAAGGCACAGATACGCAGTATTTT. Translating it yields CASSQQGTDTQYF.

This clonotype was observed many times. V usage is TRBV7-2 and J usage is TRBJ1-2; D perhaps matches TRBD1 (5 bases). Germline V CDR1 and CDR2: SGHTA, FQGNSA. The CDR3 is 12 amino acids. Trimming took off 5 bases at V and 8 bases at J, with 12 bases between the two ends. Written as DNA, the CDR3 is TGTGCCAGCAGCCTGAAGGGGTACGGCTACACCTTC. Amino acid sequence: CASSLKGYGYTF. The full variable domain, completed using reference TRBV7-2 and TRBJ1-2, is GAGVSQSPSNKVTEKGKDVELRCDPISGHTALYWYRQSLGQGLEFLIYFQGNSAPDKSGLPSDRFSAERTGGSVSTLTIQRTQQEDSAVYLCASSLKGYGYTFGSGTRLTVV.

This chain connects TRBV20-1 to TRBJ1-1; D is uncertain. Germline V lookup: CDR1 DFQATT, CDR2 SNEGSKA (reference sequence). V shed 3 bases and J shed 1 base, with 9 bases lying between them. CDR3 length: 13 amino acids. CDR3 sequence: CSASQRQNTEAFF. Written as DNA, the CDR3 is TGCAGTGCTAGCCAGCGTCAGAACACTGAAGCTTTCTTT.

This clonotype was seen a few times. The chain links TRBV20-1 to TRBJ1-1, with D hard to call. This CDR3 contains 12 residues. In germline, CDR1 is DFQATT, CDR2 SNEGSKA (reference sequence). V gave up 3 bases and J gave up 5 bases, with 10 bases separating them. The CDR3 region has the DNA TGCAGTGCTAGCCCCTCCCCAACTGAAGCTTTCTTT. It is translated as CSASPSPTEAFF.

This chain connects TRBV7-9 to TRBJ1-5; 9 bases match TRBD1. Looked up from germline, CDR1 is SEHNR and CDR2 is FQNEAQ (reference sequence). The CDR3 length is 15 residues. The ends lost 5 bases at V and 5 bases at J; junction bases unmatched: 7. The CDR3 nucleotides are TGTGCCAGCAGCGCCACAGGGGGCTATGATCAGCCCCAGCATTTT. Translated, it gives CASSATGGYDQPQHF.

This clonotype was seen only a few times. This chain links TRBV7-9 with TRBJ1-6; D is unclear. Germline V CDR1 and CDR2: SEHNR, FQNEAQ (reference sequence). V dropped 5 bases and J dropped 13 bases, with 9 bases sitting between them. The CDR3 covers 11 residues. Here the CDR3 DNA reads TGTGCCAGCAGCCCGCGGGAGCCCCTCCACTTT. Translating it yields CASSPREPLHF.

The chain joins TRBV4-1 to TRBJ1-1; tentatively, D is TRBD1 (5 bases). The germline V gene has CDR1 MGHRA and CDR2 YSYEKL. The ends were cut back, 0 bases at V and 4 bases at J, with 15 bases in the middle. This CDR3 contains 16 residues. This CDR3 is CASSQEGTVSITEAFF. The CDR3 DNA sequence: TGCGCCAGCAGCCAAGAAGGGACGGTCAGTATCACTGAAGCTTTCTTT.